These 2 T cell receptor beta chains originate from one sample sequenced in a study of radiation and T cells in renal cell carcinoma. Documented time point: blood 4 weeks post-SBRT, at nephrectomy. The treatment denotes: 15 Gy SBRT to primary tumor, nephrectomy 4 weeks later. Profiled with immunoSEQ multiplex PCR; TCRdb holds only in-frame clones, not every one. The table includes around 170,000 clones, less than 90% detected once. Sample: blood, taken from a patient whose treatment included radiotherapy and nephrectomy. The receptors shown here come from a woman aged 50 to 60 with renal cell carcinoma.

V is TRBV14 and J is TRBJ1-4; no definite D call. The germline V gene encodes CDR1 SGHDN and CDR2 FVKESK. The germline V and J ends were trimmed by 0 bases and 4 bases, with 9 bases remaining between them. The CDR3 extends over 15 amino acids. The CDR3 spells CASSQDIRGNEKLFF. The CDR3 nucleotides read TGTGCCAGCAGCCAAGATATCCGGGGTAATGAAAAACTGTTTTTT.

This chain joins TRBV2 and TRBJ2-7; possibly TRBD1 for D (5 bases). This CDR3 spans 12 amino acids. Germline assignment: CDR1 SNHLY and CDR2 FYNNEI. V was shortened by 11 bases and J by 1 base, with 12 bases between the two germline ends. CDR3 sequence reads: CAVGATSYEQYF. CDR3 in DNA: TGTGCCGTAGGGGCTACTTCCTACGAGCAGTACTTC.